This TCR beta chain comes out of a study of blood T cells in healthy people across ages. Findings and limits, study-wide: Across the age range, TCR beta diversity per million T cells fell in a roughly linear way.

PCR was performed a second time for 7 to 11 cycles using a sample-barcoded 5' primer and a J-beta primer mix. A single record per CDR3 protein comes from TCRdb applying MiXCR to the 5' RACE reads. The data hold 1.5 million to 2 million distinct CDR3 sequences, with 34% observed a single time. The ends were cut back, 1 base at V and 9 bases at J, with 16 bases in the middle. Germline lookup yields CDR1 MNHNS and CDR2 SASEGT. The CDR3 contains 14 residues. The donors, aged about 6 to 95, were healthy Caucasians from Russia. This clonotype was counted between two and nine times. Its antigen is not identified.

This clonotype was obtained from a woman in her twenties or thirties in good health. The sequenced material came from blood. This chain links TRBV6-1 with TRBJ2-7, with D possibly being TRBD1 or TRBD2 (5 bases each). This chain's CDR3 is CASSEVGTELGQYF. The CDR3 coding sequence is TGTGCCAGCAGTGAAGTTGGGACGGAGTTGGGGCAGTACTTC.